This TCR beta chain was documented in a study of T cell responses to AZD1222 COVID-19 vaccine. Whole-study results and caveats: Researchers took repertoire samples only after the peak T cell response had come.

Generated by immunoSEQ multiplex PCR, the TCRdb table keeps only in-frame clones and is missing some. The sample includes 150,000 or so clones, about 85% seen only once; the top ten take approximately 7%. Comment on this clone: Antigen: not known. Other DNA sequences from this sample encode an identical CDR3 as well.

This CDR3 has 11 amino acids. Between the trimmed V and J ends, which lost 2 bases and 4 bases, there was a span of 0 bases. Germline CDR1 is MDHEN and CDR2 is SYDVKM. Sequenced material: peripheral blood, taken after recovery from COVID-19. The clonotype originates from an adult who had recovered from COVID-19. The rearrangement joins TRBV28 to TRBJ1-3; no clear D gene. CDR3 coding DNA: TGTGCCAGCAGTTTAGGAAACACCATATATTTT. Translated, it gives CASSLGNTIYF.